The 31 T cell receptor beta chains below come from one sample, sequenced in a study of regulatory T cells in long-lasting Graves disease (dated by TCRdb to 2020 to 2022). The method was multiplex PCR. The listed sequencing device is Illumina HiSeq 4000. To build TCR beta libraries, CDR3 regions were amplified by Arm-PCR using iRepertoire HTBI primers. TCRdb trimmed public reads at Q25 via fastp, called clones via MiXCR and kept in-frame beta chains. Here each entry gathers all rows of one CDR3 protein and keeps the most common genes and DNA. The sample has some 450,000 distinct CDR3 sequences on record, 23% of them singletons. About a quarter of the sample is held by the ten biggest clonotypes. The time point label on this specimen signifies: persistent/refractory GD, antithyroid drugs over 5 years with positive TRAb. For both TCR sequencing and RNA sequencing, RNA was extracted from PBMCs in TRIzol.

Sequences were derived from peripheral blood mononuclear cells (PBMCs), sampled when the disease was refractory, from a patient treated with antithyroid drugs. These TCRs come from a female donor with Graves disease.

This clonotype was found a few times. The chain uses TRBV7-9 and TRBJ2-7, with D perhaps being TRBD1 or TRBD2 (5 bases each). Germline CDR1 SEHNR, CDR2 FQNEAQ (reference sequence). There are 14 residues in the CDR3. Trimming took 3 bases from V and 2 from J, leaving 11 bases between them. CDR3 protein: CASSFAGTTYEQYF. In DNA, the CDR3 is TGTGCCAGCAGCTTTGCAGGGACGACCTACGAGCAGTACTTC.

This clonotype was counted only a few times. The chain combines TRBV13 with TRBJ2-7, with 11 nucleotides matching TRBD2. The junction had 12 bases not matched to a gene; V was cut back by 6 bases and J by 5 bases. The CDR3 contains 16 residues. Germline lookup yields CDR1 PRHDT and CDR2 FYEKMQ (reference sequence). The CDR3 DNA sequence: TGTGCCAGCAGACGGACGGTAGCGGGAGGGCCCCACGAGCAGTACTTC. It yields the protein CASRRTVAGGPHEQYF.

The chain uses TRBV6-1 and TRBJ1-5; TRBD1 aligns across 7 bases. This CDR3 is built from 16 residues. Germline lookup yields CDR1 MNHNS and CDR2 SASEGT. V trimming: 5 bases; J trimming: 5 bases; junction bases outside the gene matches: 12. CDR3 residues: CASSPDGTDRHQPQHF. CDR3 coding DNA: TGTGCCAGCAGTCCCGATGGGACAGATAGGCATCAGCCCCAGCATTTT.

This clonotype has a handful of counts. The chain couples TRBV7-9 to TRBJ1-5; D is unresolved. The CDR3 is made up of 13 amino acids. In germline, CDR1 is SEHNR, CDR2 FQNEAQ (reference sequence). V gave up 1 base and J gave up 6 bases, with 7 bases separating them. For the CDR3, the DNA is TGTGCCAGCAGCTTAGAGGGTTCTCAGCCCCAGCATTTT. Protein sequence: CASSLEGSQPQHF.

The sample holds many counts of this clonotype. The V gene is TRBV12-3 or TRBV12-4, the J gene TRBJ2-1; D gene unclear. Trimming stripped 4 bases from V and 0 bases from J, with 13 bases between. This CDR3 is 16 amino acids long. This chain's CDR3 is CASSSGGFDSYNEQFF. The CDR3 DNA reads TGTGCCAGCAGTTCAGGTGGCTTTGACTCCTACAATGAGCAGTTCTTC.

The CDR3 region is CASSKQDSNQPQHF. CDR3 nucleotide sequence: TGTGCCAGCTCCAAACAGGATAGCAATCAGCCCCAGCATTTT. V and J are TRBV18 and TRBJ1-5; tentatively, D is TRBD1 (5 bases). The germline V and J ends were trimmed by 6 bases and 0 bases, with 9 bases remaining between them. This CDR3 contains 14 residues. Germline CDR1 KGHSH, CDR2 LQKENI.

As concerns this clonotype: Given a much more abundant clone one base away, this may be a read error. Here the CDR3 omits its conserved ending phenylalanine or tryptophan, so a read error is the likely source. V usage is TRBV7-3 and J usage is TRBJ2-5; D unclear. Germline assignment: CDR1 SGHTA and CDR2 FQGTGA. Trimming took 5 bases from V and 1 from J, leaving 8 bases between them. The CDR3 totals 13 residues. The DNA of the CDR3 is TGTGCCAGCAGCCGATCTGCCCAAGAGACCCAGTACCTC. It yields the protein CASSRSAQETQYL.

The chain is built from TRBV5-1 and TRBJ2-7, with D perhaps given as TRBD1 or TRBD2 (5 bases each). Trimming took 3 bases from V and 2 from J, leaving 12 bases between them. Germline V gene lookup returns CDR1 SGHRS and CDR2 YFSETQ. The CDR3 is made up of 14 amino acids. The DNA of the CDR3 is TGCGCCAGCAGCTCCCGGGACGGAACCTACGAGCAGTACTTC. Translation gives CASSSRDGTYEQYF.

The gene calls are TRBV7-2 and TRBJ2-7; perhaps TRBD2 as D (5 bases). The germline V and J ends were trimmed by 2 bases and 6 bases, with 11 bases remaining between them. The CDR3 has 13 residues. Germline assignment: CDR1 SGHTA and CDR2 FQGNSA. The CDR3: CASSLRDSGEQYF. The DNA of the CDR3 is TGTGCCAGCAGCTTACGGGATTCGGGCGAGCAGTACTTC. Based on the CDR3 plus reference TRBV7-2 and TRBJ2-7, the full variable domain is GAGVSQSPSNKVTEKGKDVELRCDPISGHTALYWYRQSLGQGLEFLIYFQGNSAPDKSGLPSDRFSAERTGGSVSTLTIQRTQQEDSAVYLCASSLRDSGEQYFGPGTRLTVT.

The V and J genes are TRBV6-5 and TRBJ1-1; perhaps TRBD1 as D (6 bases). The CDR3 totals 15 residues. The V gene's germline CDR1 is MNHEY and CDR2 SVGAGI. Deletions cut 2 bases from V and 4 bases from J, with 14 bases between. The CDR3 protein is CASSYMGGAGTEAFF. CDR3 in DNA: TGTGCCAGCAGTTACATGGGGGGCGCAGGCACTGAAGCTTTCTTT.

This clonotype has more than one count but fewer than ten. The rearrangement links TRBV30 to TRBJ2-5; a weak D match, TRBD2 (6 bases). CDR1 GTSNPN and CDR2 SVGIG come from the germline V gene (reference sequence). This CDR3 has 11 residues. V was trimmed by 4 bases and J by 7 bases, leaving 10 bases between them. The CDR3 DNA sequence: TGTGCCTGGAACGCGGAGGGGACCCAGTACTTC. Protein sequence: CAWNAEGTQYF.

The rearrangement joins TRBV20-1 to TRBJ2-1; 8 bases agree with TRBD2. The CDR3 consists of 15 residues. Germline trimming cut 6 bases from V and 3 bases from J; bases unmatched to any gene: 10. CDR1 DFQATT and CDR2 SNEGSKA come from the germline V gene (reference sequence). The CDR3 DNA is TGCAGTGCGGTAAGGAGCGGGAGAAACTACAATGAGCAGTTCTTC. It encodes CSAVRSGRNYNEQFF.

Many counts were recorded for this clonotype. This chain links TRBV20-1 with TRBJ2-7; D not certain. The CDR3 is made up of 14 amino acids. V lost 0 bases, J lost 0 bases, and 9 bases lay in between. Germline V gene lookup returns CDR1 DFQATT and CDR2 SNEGSKA (reference sequence). Written as DNA, the CDR3 is TGCAGTGCTAGAGATCTCAGCTACTCCTACGAGCAGTACTTC. Translating it yields CSARDLSYSYEQYF.

This clonotype occurred many times. This chain connects TRBV2 to TRBJ2-2; 9 nucleotides align to TRBD2. The CDR3 sequence is 16 residues long. Trimming removed 7 bases from V and 1 base from J; junction bases left unmatched: 7. Germline CDR1 is SNHLY and CDR2 is FYNNEI. The CDR3 bases are TGTGCCAGCACCCTAGCGGGGATAAAGAACACCGGGGAGCTGTTTTTT. Translating gives CASTLAGIKNTGELFF.

This clonotype occurred a few times. The chain recombines TRBV19 with TRBJ1-2; 7 positions agree with TRBD1. CDR3 length equals 15 residues. Per germline, CDR1 LNHDA and CDR2 SQIVND (reference sequence). With 1 base clipped from V and 4 bases from J, the junction kept 6 bases outside the gene matches. The CDR3 sequence: CASSIVRDSFYGYTF. In nucleotides, the CDR3 is TGTGCCAGTAGTATAGTCCGGGACAGTTTCTATGGCTACACCTTC.

This clonotype was detected ten times or more. This chain joins TRBV3-1 and TRBJ1-1; 7 nucleotides agree with TRBD1. Germline V gives CDR1 LGHDT, CDR2 YNNKEL (reference sequence). CDR3 size: 13 residues. V was clipped by 3 bases and J by 11 bases; unmatched bases: 9. The CDR3 reads CASSQGNRGRAFF. The CDR3 DNA is TGTGCCAGCAGCCAGGGCAACAGGGGAAGGGCTTTCTTT.

The chain uses TRBV29-1 and TRBJ2-7; unclear D gene. The CDR3 contains 14 residues. V lost 6 bases and J lost 2, with 17 bases in between. The germline V gene has CDR1 SQVTM and CDR2 ANQGSEA. The chain's CDR3 is CSVGVNRRPYEQYF. The CDR3, as DNA: TGCAGCGTCGGCGTCAACAGAAGACCCTACGAGCAGTACTTC.

This clonotype has a handful of counts. The chain is built from TRBV7-2 and TRBJ2-7; 11 bases are a match to TRBD1. Germline assignment: CDR1 SGHTA and CDR2 FQGNSA. Germline trimming cut 5 bases from V and 0 bases from J; bases unmatched to any gene: 6. The CDR3 consists of 16 residues. CDR3 bases: TGTGCCAGCAGCGGCACCGGGACAGGGGGCTCCTACGAGCAGTACTTC. Its protein product is CASSGTGTGGSYEQYF.

The chain employs TRBV19 and TRBJ2-5; D possibly corresponds to TRBD1 (6 bases). This CDR3 comprises 16 residues. The germline V gene has CDR1 LNHDA and CDR2 SQIVND (reference sequence). V was pared by 2 bases and J by 2 bases, with 15 bases between. The CDR3 DNA reads TGTGCCAGTAGTATAATCTACAGGGTGCCTCAAGAGACCCAGTACTTC. It translates to CASSIIYRVPQETQYF.

V is TRBV4-3 and J is TRBJ2-7, with TRBD2 identical over 11 bases. J gave up 7 bases and V 4 bases, and 12 bases lay outside the gene matches. Germline CDR1 is LGHNA and CDR2 is YSLEER. This CDR3 spans 16 amino acids. The CDR3 DNA is TGCGCCAGCAGCCCCCCGGGAGGGCTAGCGGGAGGTGAGCAGTACTTC. As protein: CASSPPGGLAGGEQYF.

The chain links TRBV19 to TRBJ1-2, with D possibly TRBD1 on 5 matching bases. Trimming removed 8 bases at V and 4 bases at J, with 14 bases between. The CDR3 contains 13 residues. Germline CDR1 and CDR2: LNHDA and SQIVND (reference sequence). Here the CDR3 reads CASSTPDSYGYTF. The DNA of the CDR3 is TGTGCCAGTTCCACACCAGACAGCTATGGCTACACCTTC.

The sample holds many counts of this clonotype. The chain is built from TRBV12-3 or TRBV12-4 and TRBJ1-2; 7 positions agree with TRBD1. Losses at the gene ends were 6 bases for V and 6 bases for J; bases not matched to a gene: 7. The CDR3 consists of 13 residues. The CDR3 DNA reads as TGTGCCAGCAGAGTTGACAGGGTTGATGGCTACACCTTC. Its protein is CASRVDRVDGYTF.

This clonotype showed up many times. The V gene is TRBV12-3 or TRBV12-4, the J gene TRBJ1-1; weak D call: TRBD1 (5 bases). Trimming removed 5 bases from V and 2 bases from J, with 9 bases in between. The CDR3 loop spans 13 amino acids. The CDR3: CASSRRENTEAFF. The CDR3, as DNA: TGTGCCAGCAGTCGCAGGGAAAACACTGAAGCTTTCTTT.

V and J are TRBV28 and TRBJ2-3; no definite D call. Germline V gene data show CDR1 as MDHEN and CDR2 as SYDVKM. The CDR3 is 12 residues long. V lost 2 bases and J lost 8, with 8 bases in between. The CDR3 sequence: CASSLPVGTQYF. In nucleotides, the CDR3 is TGTGCCAGCAGTTTACCCGTGGGTACGCAGTATTTT.

This clonotype was seen at least ten times. V is TRBV5-1 and J is TRBJ1-1; D may be TRBD1 (6 bases). V gave up 4 bases and J gave up 1 base, with 11 bases separating them. The germline gives CDR1 SGHRS, CDR2 YFSETQ. The CDR3 extends over 14 amino acids. Written as DNA, the CDR3 is TGCGCCAGCAGCCCGGGACACCCGAACACTGAAGCTTTCTTT. Amino acids: CASSPGHPNTEAFF.

The sample holds a few counts of this clonotype. The chain couples TRBV30 to TRBJ2-7; possibly TRBD1 for D (5 bases). Trimming pared 4 bases from V and 6 bases from J, leaving 19 bases between. The CDR3 runs 14 residues. CDR1 is GTSNPN and CDR2 is SVGIG in the germline V gene (reference sequence). The CDR3 coding sequence is TGTGCCTGGACTTTAGGAGACAGTAGGTTCGAGCAGTACTTC. Protein: CAWTLGDSRFEQYF.

This clonotype was counted only a few times. V is TRBV12-3 or TRBV12-4 and J is TRBJ1-1, with TRBD1 matching 7 bases. The V segment lost 6 bases and the J segment 4 bases; nucleotides outside the gene matches: 5. This CDR3 region has 13 residues. The CDR3 spells CASSAGGATEAFF. The CDR3 DNA follows: TGTGCCAGCAGCGCAGGGGGTGCCACTGAAGCTTTCTTT.

This clonotype appeared a few times. The chain joins TRBV9 to TRBJ2-2, with TRBD1 matching over 8 bases. This CDR3 region has 16 residues. Trimming removed 3 bases from V and 6 bases from J; junction bases left unmatched: 10. Germline CDR1 reads SGDLS; CDR2 reads YYNGEE. The CDR3 loop reads CASSGNDRGGAGELFF. The DNA of the CDR3 is TGTGCCAGCAGCGGGAACGACAGGGGAGGCGCCGGGGAGCTGTTTTTT.

This clonotype was counted only a few times. At one end, the junction sequence differs from germline, possibly due to a read error. The rearrangement links TRBV6-1 to TRBJ2-7, with D possibly matching TRBD2 (6 bases). Germline CDR1 reads MNHNS; CDR2 reads SASEGT. This CDR3 spans 13 amino acids. DNA of the CDR3: TGTGCTAGCAATGGCGGGAACTCCTACGAGCAGTACTTC. Translation gives CASNGGNSYEQYF.

A remark on this clonotype: This may arise from a read error, as a much more abundant clone is one base away. The chain uses TRBV29-1 and TRBJ2-7; TRBD2 might be the D (6 bases). Per germline, CDR1 SQVTM and CDR2 ANQGSEA. The CDR3 runs to 15 residues. The V and J ends lost 7 bases and 4 bases respectively, with 23 bases between them. The CDR3 reads CSAETWPNGRYEQYF. CDR3 nucleotides: TGCAGCGCCGAAACGTGGCCTAATGGGAGGTACGAGCAGTACTTC.

The rearrangement uses TRBV5-6 and TRBJ1-2, with unresolved D. CDR1 is SGHDT and CDR2 is YYEEEE in the germline V gene. This CDR3 has 13 residues. V was trimmed by 0 bases and J by 8 bases, leaving 11 bases between them. CDR3 in DNA: TGTGCCAGCAGCTTGGCCTATGGAAACGGCTACACCTTC. Translating it yields CASSLAYGNGYTF. The complete variable domain, with remaining parts taken from reference TRBV5-6 and TRBJ1-2, reads DAGVTQSPTHLIKTRGQQVTLRCSPKSGHDTVSWYQQALGQGPQFIFQYYEEEERQRGNFPDRFSGHQFPNYSSELNVNALLLGDSALYLCASSLAYGNGYTFGSGTRLTVV.